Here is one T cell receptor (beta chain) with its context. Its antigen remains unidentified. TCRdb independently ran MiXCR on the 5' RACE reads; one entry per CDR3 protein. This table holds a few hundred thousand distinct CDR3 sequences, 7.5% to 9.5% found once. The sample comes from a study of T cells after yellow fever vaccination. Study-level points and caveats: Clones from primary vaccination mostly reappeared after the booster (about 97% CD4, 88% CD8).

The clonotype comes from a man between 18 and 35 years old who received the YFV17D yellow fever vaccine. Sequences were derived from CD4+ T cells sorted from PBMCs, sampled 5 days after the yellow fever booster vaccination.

CDR3 loop: CSARVYDNSLKGYTF. DNA for the CDR3: TGCAGTGCTAGAGTTTACGACAACTCTTTGAAGGGCTACACCTTC. V usage is TRBV20-1 and J usage is TRBJ1-2; no definite D call. The CDR3 sequence is 15 residues long. Trimming removed 1 base at V and 8 bases at J, with 20 bases between. From germline, CDR1 is DFQATT and CDR2 SNEGSKA (reference sequence).